This T cell receptor beta chain was sequenced during a study of blood T cells in healthy people across ages. Using a J-beta primer mix together with a sample-barcoded 5' primer, a second PCR was run for roughly 7 to 12 cycles. From each sample, at least 3 million paired-end reads containing CDR3 were obtained. A single record per CDR3 protein comes from TCRdb applying MiXCR to the 5' RACE reads. The sample shows 1.8 million or so distinct CDR3 sequences, about two fifths of them seen only once. This clonotype was seen more than once but under ten times. The antigen is unknown. Findings of the study overall: Because donor CMV status was unknown, expanded clonotype changes were possibly confounded. Naive T cell percentage strongly correlated with TCR beta diversity. Per million T cells, the diversity of TCR beta decreased roughly linearly as age advanced.

The V end lost 2 bases, the J end lost 6 bases, and 8 bases lay between the germline ends. The CDR3 length is 13 residues. Germline CDR1 MNHEY, CDR2 SVGAGI. The receptor was isolated from a human donor in good health. This chain uses TRBV6-5 with TRBJ1-5; D uncertain. The sample consisted of blood. CDR3 DNA: TGTGCCAGCAGTTACACTGAGGGTCAGCCCCAGCATTTT. Translated, it gives CASSYTEGQPQHF.